This TCR beta chain stems from a study of T cells in Graves' hyperthyroidism and ophthalmopathy. CDR1 and CDR2 from the germline V gene are DFQATT and SNEGSKA (reference sequence). CDR3 length equals 15 residues. The germline V and J ends were trimmed by 1 base and 6 bases, with 16 bases remaining between them. Authors of the study amplified TCR beta CDR3 regions from RNA transcripts. HTBI primers were employed in a first-round RT-PCR of the TCR CDR3. TCRdb independently ran MiXCR on the multiplex PCR reads; one entry per CDR3 protein. The table lists hundreds of thousands of distinct CDR3 sequences, approximately 14% of them singletons, with 7.5% to 8% in the top ten. This clonotype was counted many times.

The V gene is TRBV20-1, the J gene TRBJ1-5; tentative D call: TRBD1 (5 bases). The sequence derives from a woman younger than 30 with Graves' hyperthyroidism. Material: blood. CDR3 amino acids: CSARVPDKEAQPQHF. The CDR3 region has the DNA TGCAGTGCTAGAGTTCCGGACAAAGAAGCTCAGCCCCAGCATTTT.